A selection of T cell receptor beta chains follows, all from one sample in a study of shared clonotypes between healthy human individuals. Sequencing used immunoSEQ multiplex PCR; TCRdb keeps in-frame clones, though not all of them. The sample carries approximately 530,000 clones, 90% to 97% recorded once. Sequences were obtained from naive CD4+ T cells sorted from blood. The receptors originated from a young woman in good health. Each CDR3 is given with its conserved first and last residue. D genes are given only for firm matches. Expanded clones get a size class; other rows say once, few or many, or leave the size out.

d_gene: TRBD1; j_gene: TRBJ2-7; v_gene: TRBV28; abundance: -; CDR3aa: CASTPQGQGAEQYF; CDR3nt: TGTGCCAGCACTCCCCAGGGACAGGGGGCGGAGCAGTACTTC
d_gene: TRBD1; j_gene: TRBJ1-1; v_gene: TRBV7-2; abundance: -; CDR3aa: CASSLVGQGASGTEAFF; CDR3nt: TGTGCCAGCAGCTTAGTCGGGCAGGGGGCTTCGGGAACTGAAGCTTTCTTT
d_gene: -; j_gene: TRBJ2-5; v_gene: TRBV5-1; abundance: -; CDR3aa: CASSMAQETQYF; CDR3nt: TGCGCCAGCAGCATGGCACAAGAGACCCAGTACTTC
d_gene: TRBD2; j_gene: TRBJ2-2; v_gene: TRBV28; abundance: -; CDR3aa: CASSSAGANTGELFF; CDR3nt: TGTGCCAGCAGTTCAGCGGGGGCAAACACCGGGGAGCTGTTTTTT
d_gene: -; j_gene: TRBJ1-1; v_gene: TRBV28; abundance: once; CDR3aa: CASSFRDSTEAFF; CDR3nt: TGTGCCAGCAGTTTCCGGGATAGCACTGAAGCTTTCTTT
d_gene: TRBD1; j_gene: TRBJ2-7; v_gene: TRBV5-5; abundance: -; CDR3aa: CASSLSRTGSSYEQYF; CDR3nt: TGTGCCAGCAGCTTAAGTAGGACAGGTAGCTCCTACGAGCAGTACTTC
d_gene: TRBD1; j_gene: TRBJ2-1; v_gene: TRBV28; abundance: few; CDR3aa: CASSSRTGEQFF; CDR3nt: TGTGCCAGCAGTTCTCGGACAGGGGAGCAGTTCTTC
d_gene: -; j_gene: TRBJ1-4; v_gene: TRBV15; abundance: -; CDR3aa: CATSRPIGPRGEKLFF; CDR3nt: TGTGCCACCAGCAGACCCATTGGGCCACGGGGAGAAAAACTGTTTTTT
d_gene: -; j_gene: TRBJ2-5; v_gene: TRBV2; abundance: -; CDR3aa: CASSAEGLPQETQYF; CDR3nt: TGTGCCAGCAGTGCGGAGGGGTTACCTCAAGAGACCCAGTACTTC
d_gene: TRBD1; j_gene: TRBJ1-2; v_gene: TRBV25-1; abundance: once; CDR3aa: CASSDSRTGDGYTF; CDR3nt: TGTGCCAGCAGTGACTCCAGGACAGGGGATGGCTACACCTTC
d_gene: -; j_gene: TRBJ2-5; v_gene: TRBV7-3; abundance: -; CDR3aa: CASSLGGRETQYF; CDR3nt: TGTGCCAGCAGCTTAGGGGGAAGGGAGACCCAGTACTTC
d_gene: TRBD2; j_gene: TRBJ2-7; v_gene: TRBV28; abundance: -; CDR3aa: CASSLYTSGAYEQYF; CDR3nt: TGTGCCAGCAGTTTATACACTAGCGGAGCCTACGAGCAGTACTTC
d_gene: -; j_gene: TRBJ2-3; v_gene: TRBV6-5; abundance: -; CDR3aa: CASSRDRSTDTQYF; CDR3nt: TGTGCCAGCAGCCGGGACCGTAGCACAGATACGCAGTATTTT
d_gene: -; j_gene: TRBJ1-5; v_gene: TRBV28; abundance: once; CDR3aa: CASSWELGRTDNQPQHF; CDR3nt: TGTGCCAGCAGTTGGGAGCTAGGTAGGACAGACAATCAGCCCCAGCATTTT
d_gene: TRBD1; j_gene: TRBJ1-5; v_gene: TRBV28; abundance: -; CDR3aa: CASTPGDRGNQPQHF; CDR3nt: TGTGCCAGCACTCCCGGCGACAGGGGCAATCAGCCCCAGCATTTT
d_gene: -; j_gene: TRBJ2-2; v_gene: TRBV19; abundance: -; CDR3aa: CASSIPGTNTGELFF; CDR3nt: TGTGCCAGTAGTATACCGGGTACGAACACCGGGGAGCTGTTTTTT
d_gene: TRBD1; j_gene: TRBJ1-1; v_gene: TRBV2; abundance: -; CDR3aa: CASLRDRASMNTEAFF; CDR3nt: TGTGCCAGCCTCCGGGACAGGGCTTCCATGAACACTGAAGCTTTCTTT
d_gene: -; j_gene: TRBJ2-7; v_gene: TRBV14; abundance: once; CDR3aa: CASSQPGQTYEQYF; CDR3nt: TGTGCCAGCAGCCAACCCGGACAGACCTACGAGCAGTACTTC
d_gene: -; j_gene: TRBJ1-4; v_gene: TRBV27; abundance: -; CDR3aa: CASSAEVSKKLFF; CDR3nt: TGTGCCAGCAGTGCCGAGGTGTCTAAAAAACTGTTTTTT
d_gene: -; j_gene: TRBJ1-5; v_gene: TRBV4-1; abundance: few; CDR3aa: CASSLRQSFSNQPQHF; CDR3nt: TGCGCCAGCAGCCTACGACAGTCATTTAGCAATCAGCCCCAGCATTTT
d_gene: TRBD2; j_gene: TRBJ2-2; v_gene: TRBV7-9; abundance: -; CDR3aa: CASSTRLAENTGELFF; CDR3nt: TGTGCCAGCAGCACCCGACTAGCGGAGAACACCGGGGAGCTGTTTTTT
d_gene: -; j_gene: TRBJ2-2; v_gene: TRBV7-9; abundance: -; CDR3aa: CASSPQGFGELFF; CDR3nt: TGTGCCAGCAGCCCTCAGGGGTTTGGGGAGCTGTTTTTT
d_gene: -; j_gene: TRBJ1-5; v_gene: TRBV28; abundance: -; CDR3aa: CASSYRGSWGQDQPQHF; CDR3nt: TGTGCCAGCAGCTATAGGGGGTCGTGGGGGCAAGATCAGCCCCAGCATTTT
d_gene: -; j_gene: TRBJ2-2; v_gene: TRBV27; abundance: once; CDR3aa: CASSLSPWSRGGTGELFF; CDR3nt: TGTGCCAGCAGTTTATCTCCGTGGAGCAGGGGAGGCACCGGGGAGCTGTTTTTT
d_gene: TRBD1; j_gene: TRBJ1-1; v_gene: TRBV18; abundance: -; CDR3aa: CASIDVTGAVNTEAFF; CDR3nt: TGTGCCAGCATCGACGTCACAGGGGCTGTGAACACTGAAGCTTTCTTT
d_gene: -; j_gene: TRBJ1-1; v_gene: TRBV18; abundance: -; CDR3aa: CASSANYEAFF; CDR3nt: TGTGCCAGCTCGGCCAATTATGAAGCTTTCTTT
d_gene: -; j_gene: TRBJ1-1; v_gene: TRBV7-3; abundance: -; CDR3aa: CASSLQGLNTEAFF; CDR3nt: TGTGCCAGCAGCTTACAGGGGTTGAACACTGAAGCTTTCTTT
d_gene: -; j_gene: TRBJ2-1; v_gene: TRBV6-1; abundance: -; CDR3aa: CASSERSSGNEQFF; CDR3nt: TGTGCCAGCAGTGAGAGGAGTAGTGGCAATGAGCAGTTCTTC
d_gene: TRBD1; j_gene: TRBJ2-7; v_gene: TRBV11-2; abundance: -; CDR3aa: CASSLVRRQGAREQYF; CDR3nt: TGTGCCAGCAGCTTAGTCCGGCGACAGGGGGCGCGGGAGCAGTACTTC